This T cell receptor beta chain emerged from a study of response to subunit inactivated influenza vaccine. Findings and caveats of the study: New T cells are recruited in small numbers by each seasonal influenza vaccination, according to the authors' suggestion.

This clonotype occurred many times. Its antigen is not identified. The length of the CDR3 is 15 residues. V lost 6 bases, J lost 6 bases, and 7 bases stayed unmatched. From the RT-PCR reads, TCRdb called clonotypes with MiXCR, one entry per CDR3 protein. Of about 530,000 distinct CDR3 sequences in the sample, roughly 10% are singletons; the top ten hold roughly 10%. The sequence came from a man aged 45-65 years who received an inactivated influenza vaccine. Sequencing was performed on PBMCs from blood, taken on the day of vaccination. The J gene is TRBJ1-6, the V gene TRBV12-3 or TRBV12-4; 8 bases fit TRBD1. In DNA, the CDR3 is TGTGCCAGCAGCCCCGGACAGGGTTCTAATTCACCCCTCCACTTT. It encodes CASSPGQGSNSPLHF.